These 10 T cell receptor beta chains originate from one sample sequenced in a study of regulatory T cells in long-lasting Graves disease. The time point is: persistent/refractory GD, antithyroid drugs over 5 years with positive TRAb. Extracted RNA from PBMCs served as the source of the TCR library. CDR3 regions were amplified by Arm-PCR using iRepertoire HTBI primers to build TCR beta libraries. TCRdb independently ran MiXCR on the multiplex PCR reads; one entry per CDR3 protein. The sample includes roughly 500,000 distinct CDR3 sequences, under 25% seen only once; the top ten take roughly 14%. The sequenced sample was peripheral blood mononuclear cells (PBMCs), obtained when the disease was refractory, from a patient treated with antithyroid drugs. The receptor source for this set is a female donor with Graves disease.

This clonotype was observed many times. The chain carries TRBV12-3 or TRBV12-4 and TRBJ1-1; 8 positions match TRBD1. The ends lost 7 bases at V and 4 bases at J; junction bases unmatched: 5. This CDR3 contains 13 residues. The CDR3 is CASITGGSTEAFF. CDR3 coding DNA: TGTGCCAGCATTACAGGGGGGAGCACTGAAGCTTTCTTT.

This sequence joins TRBV19 and TRBJ1-1; D remains unclear. This CDR3 spans 14 amino acids. V lost 6 bases and J 3 bases, leaving 14 bases between the germline ends. Germline V gene lookup returns CDR1 LNHDA and CDR2 SQIVND (reference sequence). CDR3 sequence: CASRPPLRHTEAFF. The CDR3 DNA reads as TGTGCCAGTAGACCCCCCCTTAGGCACACTGAAGCTTTCTTT.

This clonotype was recorded at least ten times. The CDR3 DNA reads as TGTGCCAGCAGGGCCGGGGGGGCCTATGGCTACACCTTC. Translating gives CASRAGGAYGYTF. J is TRBJ1-2 and V is TRBV2, with D possibly being TRBD1 (6 bases). This CDR3 contains 13 residues. CDR1 and CDR2 (germline): SNHLY, FYNNEI. V lost 6 bases and J lost 4, with 12 bases in between.

This clonotype was observed a few times. J is TRBJ1-4 and V is TRBV19; D possibly corresponds to TRBD1 (5 bases). V shed 8 bases and J shed 0 bases, with 22 bases lying between them. The CDR3 is 18 amino acids. Germline V lookup: CDR1 LNHDA, CDR2 SQIVND (reference sequence). The CDR3 region is CASGAGGPTVATNEKLFF. In DNA, the CDR3 is TGTGCCAGTGGGGCGGGAGGCCCTACCGTTGCAACTAATGAAAAACTGTTTTTT.

In this sample, this clonotype turned up a few times. V and J are TRBV13 and TRBJ2-7, with D hard to call. This CDR3 comprises 14 residues. V was clipped by 2 bases and J by 2 bases, with 10 bases between them. CDR1 is PRHDT and CDR2 is FYEKMQ in the germline V gene (reference sequence). CDR3 sequence reads: CASSLRPVPYEQYF. CDR3 nucleotides: TGTGCCAGCAGCTTAAGGCCGGTCCCCTACGAGCAGTACTTC. Together with reference TRBV13 and TRBJ2-7, the CDR3 gives the full variable domain: AAGVIQSPRHLIKEKRETATLKCYPIPRHDTVYWYQQGPGQDPQFLISFYEKMQSDKGSIPDRFSAQQFSDYHSELNMSSLELGDSALYFCASSLRPVPYEQYFGPGTRLTVT.

This clonotype was recorded a few times. This chain joins TRBV6-1 and TRBJ2-1, with TRBD2 matching over 9 bases. The CDR3 consists of 12 residues. Trimming removed 7 bases from V and 9 bases from J; junction bases left unmatched: 4. Germline lookup yields CDR1 MNHNS and CDR2 SASEGT. The CDR3 is CASMAGGGEQFF. CDR3 sequence (DNA): TGTGCCAGCATGGCGGGAGGGGGTGAGCAGTTCTTC.

This clonotype was observed at least ten times. The chain couples TRBV30 to TRBJ1-1; no clear D gene. Trimming removed 2 bases at V and 4 bases at J, with 11 bases between. CDR1 is GTSNPN and CDR2 is SVGIG in the germline V gene (reference sequence). This CDR3 region has 13 residues. DNA for the CDR3: TGTGCCTGGAGTCCCTTCTCCATCACTGAAGCTTTCTTT. This translates into CAWSPFSITEAFF. Full variable domain (rest looked up from reference TRBV30 and TRBJ1-1): SQTIHQWPATLVQPVGSPLSLECTVEGTSNPNLYWYRQAAGRGLQLLFYSVGIGQISSEVPQNLSASRPQDRQFILSSKKLLLSDSGFYLCAWSPFSITEAFFGQGTRLTVV.

The gene calls are TRBV7-9 and TRBJ1-5; no clear D gene. Per germline, CDR1 SEHNR and CDR2 FQNEAQ (reference sequence). The ends were cut back, 1 base at V and 4 bases at J, with 17 bases in the middle. The CDR3 extends over 17 amino acids. The CDR3 sequence is CASSLVTASLGNQPQHF. The CDR3 DNA follows: TGTGCCAGCAGCTTAGTTACCGCTTCTTTAGGAAATCAGCCCCAGCATTTT.

This clonotype was seen many times. This rearrangement joins TRBV6-5 to TRBJ1-5, with TRBD1 matching over 8 bases. The CDR3 runs 16 residues. Germline-derived CDR1 and CDR2 are MNHEY and SVGAGI. V lost 2 bases and J lost 4; bases outside the gene matches: 7. CDR3 DNA: TGTGCCAGCAGTTACGCATTCCGGGACAGGAATCAGCCCCAGCATTTT. Translating gives CASSYAFRDRNQPQHF.

In this sample, this clonotype turned up many times. The chain carries TRBV7-8 and TRBJ1-1; possibly TRBD1 for D (6 bases). There are 15 residues in the CDR3. Germline V gene sequence: CDR1 SGHVS, CDR2 FQNEAQ. The germline V and J ends were trimmed by 3 bases and 5 bases, with 16 bases remaining between them. The CDR3 bases are TGTGCCAGCAGCTTGAACAGGGACTCGGGAACTGAAGCTTTCTTT. This encodes CASSLNRDSGTEAFF.